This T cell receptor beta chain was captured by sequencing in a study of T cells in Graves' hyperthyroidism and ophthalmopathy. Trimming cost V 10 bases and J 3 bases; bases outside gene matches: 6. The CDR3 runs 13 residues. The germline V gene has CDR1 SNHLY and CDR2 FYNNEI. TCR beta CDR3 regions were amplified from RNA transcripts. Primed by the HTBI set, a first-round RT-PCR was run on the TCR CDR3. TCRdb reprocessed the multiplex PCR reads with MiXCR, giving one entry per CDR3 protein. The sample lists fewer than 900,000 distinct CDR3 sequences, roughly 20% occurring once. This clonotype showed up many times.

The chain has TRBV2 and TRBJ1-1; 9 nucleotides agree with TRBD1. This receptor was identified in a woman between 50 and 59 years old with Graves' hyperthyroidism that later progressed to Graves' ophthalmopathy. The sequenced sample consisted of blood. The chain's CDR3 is CANTQGAYTEAFF. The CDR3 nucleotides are TGTGCCAACACACAGGGGGCTTACACTGAAGCTTTCTTT.